A single sample is the source of the 9 T cell receptor beta chains below, sequenced in a study of T-cell reconstitution after alpha-beta-depleted transplantation in children. Unique molecular identifiers were built into the TCRbeta library. Each CDR3 protein gets one entry after TCRdb re-called the PCR reads with MiXCR. Counted here are about 400,000 distinct CDR3 sequences, about a fifth occurring once; the ten biggest clones make up less than 4.5%. The sample in question was PBMCs from the stem cell graft donor, obtained from the stem cell graft. The source of these receptors is a human donor who donated a stem cell graft to a child with acute myeloid leukemia.

The table lists this clonotype with many counts. The rearrangement joins TRBV5-1 to TRBJ1-1; 10 bases are shared with TRBD1. There are 15 residues in the CDR3. Germline V gene sequence: CDR1 SGHRS, CDR2 YFSETQ. Losses at the gene ends were 7 bases for V and 10 bases for J; bases not matched to a gene: 16. CDR3 bases: TGCGCCAGCTCTCCGGGACAGGGGCCTGCCGGGTTAGCTTTCTTT. Protein sequence: CASSPGQGPAGLAFF. Variable domain in full (rest from reference TRBV5-1 and TRBJ1-1): KAGVTQTPRYLIKTRGQQVTLSCSPISGHRSVSWYQQTPGQGLQFLFEYFSETQRNKGNFPGRFSGRQFSNSRSEMNVSTLELGDSALYLCASSPGQGPAGLAFFGQGTRLTVV.

The gene calls are TRBV5-1 and TRBJ2-3; TRBD2 matches at 7 bases. This CDR3 contains 15 residues. The V gene's germline CDR1 is SGHRS and CDR2 YFSETQ. Unmatched junction bases numbered 9, after V lost 4 bases and J lost 4 bases. CDR3 nucleotide sequence: TGCGCCAGCAGCCCGCGGGGGATGGAAGCAGATACGCAGTATTTT. Protein: CASSPRGMEADTQYF.

The V and J genes are TRBV20-1 and TRBJ2-7; weak D call: TRBD2 (5 bases). The CDR3 runs 14 residues. V was pared by 6 bases and J by 3 bases, with 18 bases between. The germline CDR1 and CDR2 sequences are DFQATT and SNEGSKA (reference sequence). For the CDR3, the DNA is TGCAGTGCGGTAAGGACTGGGAGAAACTACGAGCAGTACTTC. The encoded protein is CSAVRTGRNYEQYF.

The genes are TRBV24-1 and TRBJ2-1, with D possibly matching TRBD2 (5 bases). CDR1 and CDR2 from the germline V gene are KGHDR and SFDVKD. This CDR3 is built from 16 residues. V lost 1 base, J lost 3 bases, and 12 bases lay in between. The CDR3 coding sequence is TGTGCCACCAGTGATTTAGAAGCGGAGAACTACAATGAGCAGTTCTTC. Translated: CATSDLEAENYNEQFF.

Only a few counts were recorded for this clonotype. The chain recombines TRBV28 with TRBJ2-3, with 9 bases identical to TRBD1. The CDR3 runs to 15 residues. Germline V gives CDR1 MDHEN, CDR2 SYDVKM. Trimming removed 0 bases from V and 4 bases from J; junction bases left unmatched: 2. The CDR3: CASSLWDRGSDTQYF. In DNA, the CDR3 is TGTGCCAGCAGTTTATGGGACAGGGGATCAGATACGCAGTATTTT.

The V and J genes are TRBV12-3 or TRBV12-4 and TRBJ2-2; D might be TRBD2 (5 bases). This CDR3 is 14 amino acids long. V gave up 6 bases and J gave up 7 bases, with 15 bases separating them. CDR3 sequence: CASREVRANGELFF. The CDR3 bases are TGTGCCAGCAGGGAAGTGAGGGCCAACGGGGAGCTGTTTTTT.

The chain uses TRBV12-5 and TRBJ1-1, with D unresolved. The length of the CDR3 is 12 residues. V was shortened by 4 bases and J by 1 base, with 4 bases between the two germline ends. Germline CDR1 is LGHNT and CDR2 is FRNRAP. CDR3 region: CASGYRNTEAFF. CDR3 nucleotide sequence: TGTGCTAGTGGTTACAGGAACACTGAAGCTTTCTTT.

This clonotype has only a few counts. This chain uses TRBV5-1 with TRBJ2-1, with 11 bases lining up with TRBD2. Germline CDR1 reads SGHRS; CDR2 reads YFSETQ. This CDR3 is 16 amino acids long. J lost 5 bases, V lost 4 bases, and 8 bases had no gene match. The CDR3 bases are TGCGCCAGCAGCGGGACTAGCGGAGGTTCCCACAATGAGCAGTTCTTC. Translation: CASSGTSGGSHNEQFF. The entire variable domain, with the rest obtained from reference TRBV5-1 and TRBJ2-1, is as follows: KAGVTQTPRYLIKTRGQQVTLSCSPISGHRSVSWYQQTPGQGLQFLFEYFSETQRNKGNFPGRFSGRQFSNSRSEMNVSTLELGDSALYLCASSGTSGGSHNEQFFGPGTRLTVL.

The rearrangement uses TRBV3-1 and TRBJ2-3, with 11 bases matching TRBD2. The CDR3 is 16 amino acids. Per the germline V gene, CDR1 is LGHDT and CDR2 is YNNKEL (reference sequence). Trimming at V came to 5 bases and at J to 2 bases, leaving 6 bases not matched to a gene. The CDR3 region is CASSGLAGRYTDTQYF. DNA of the CDR3: TGTGCCAGCAGCGGACTAGCGGGCAGGTACACAGATACGCAGTATTTT.